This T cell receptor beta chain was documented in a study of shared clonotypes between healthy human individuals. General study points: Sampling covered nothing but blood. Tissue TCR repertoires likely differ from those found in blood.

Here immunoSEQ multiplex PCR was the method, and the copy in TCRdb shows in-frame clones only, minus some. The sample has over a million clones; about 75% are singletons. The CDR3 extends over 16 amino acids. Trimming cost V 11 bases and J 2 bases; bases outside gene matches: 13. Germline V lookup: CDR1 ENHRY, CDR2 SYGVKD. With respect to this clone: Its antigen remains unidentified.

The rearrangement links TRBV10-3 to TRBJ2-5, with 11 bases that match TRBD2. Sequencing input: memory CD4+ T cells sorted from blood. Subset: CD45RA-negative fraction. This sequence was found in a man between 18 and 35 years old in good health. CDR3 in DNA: TGTGCCTCCGGGGCGGGGCTAGCGGGGGGACAAGAGACCCAGTACTTC. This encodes CASGAGLAGGQETQYF.